Sequencing of this T cell receptor (beta chain) was carried out in a study of blood T cell repertoires in COVID-19. The wider study: Acute and convalescent COVID-19 specimens originated in the United States, Italy and Spain. The cDNA or gDNA used as material had been derived from T cells, B-cell-depleted T cells, or PBMCs.

With 1 base removed from V and 4 bases from J, the gap between germline ends came to 10 bases. This CDR3 comprises 14 residues. Germline V gives CDR1 MDHEN, CDR2 SYDVKM. Authors' data handling: Reference gene primers were amplified, and this amplification served to estimate nucleated cell counts. Profiled with immunoSEQ multiplex PCR; TCRdb holds only in-frame clones, not every one. The V and J calls and the clone size are those of that table, but D and trimming were determined from the DNA. The profile shows 110,000 or so clones, approximately 90% of them singletons. This clone has only a few counts.

The V and J genes are TRBV28 and TRBJ1-2; D gene ambiguous. The TCR sequence derives from a woman between 45 and 60 years old with acute or convalescent COVID-19. The source material was peripheral blood. The CDR3 region is CASSLSEVAYGYTF. CDR3 bases: TGTGCCAGCAGTTTATCGGAGGTTGCCTATGGCTACACCTTC.